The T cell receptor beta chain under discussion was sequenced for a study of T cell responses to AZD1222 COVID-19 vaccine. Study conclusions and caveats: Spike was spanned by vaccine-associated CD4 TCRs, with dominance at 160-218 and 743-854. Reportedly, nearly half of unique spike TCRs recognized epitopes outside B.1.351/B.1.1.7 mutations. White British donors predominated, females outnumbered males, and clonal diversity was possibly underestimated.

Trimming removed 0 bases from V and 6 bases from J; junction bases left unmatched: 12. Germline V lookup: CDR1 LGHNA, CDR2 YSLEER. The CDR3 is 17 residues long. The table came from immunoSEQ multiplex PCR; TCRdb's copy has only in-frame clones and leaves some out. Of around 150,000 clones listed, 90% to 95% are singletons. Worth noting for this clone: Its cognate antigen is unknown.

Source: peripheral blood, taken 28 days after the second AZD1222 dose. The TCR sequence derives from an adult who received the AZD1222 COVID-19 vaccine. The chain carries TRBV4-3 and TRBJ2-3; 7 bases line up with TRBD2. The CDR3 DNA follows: TGCGCCAGCAGCCAAGATGGTGGGACTATGTTACACGATACGCAGTATTTT. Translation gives CASSQDGGTMLHDTQYF.